This entry is about one T cell receptor (beta chain). Its specificity is unknown. The data are from a study of T cell repertoires and Cas9 in healthy adults. In the study overall: SpCas9-reactive CD4 and CD8 T cells were characterized for potency, cytotoxicity and lineage.

Study results and caveats: In vitro, SpCas9-reactive Tregs were reported to curb effector T cell proliferation and function.

Trimming removed 2 bases from V and 5 bases from J; junction bases left unmatched: 6. The CDR3 contains 16 residues. From germline, CDR1 is LNHNV and CDR2 YYDKDF (reference sequence). Profiling relied on immunoSEQ multiplex PCR, and the TCRdb table lists in-frame clones only, not all of them. The top ten hold less than 2% of the sample, which has over 20,000 clones, about 90% seen once. This sequence joins TRBV15 and TRBJ2-5; 12 bases line up with TRBD2. The receptor's source is a human donor in good health. Sequencing was carried out using CD4+ effector T cells (CD127+, CD25-, CD137-, CD154-) from PBMCs; culture status not recorded. CDR3 DNA sequence: TGTGCCACCAGCAGATCTAGCGGGAGGGCCGGTGAGACCCAGTACTTC. The encoded protein is CATSRSSGRAGETQYF.